Shown below are 14 T cell receptor beta chains from a single sample sequenced in a study of shared clonotypes between healthy human individuals. The protocol was immunoSEQ multiplex PCR, while the TCRdb copy is restricted to in-frame clones and leaves out a portion. The repertoire holds a few million clones, with just over 90% as singletons. Source material: naive CD4+ T cells from PBMCs. The subset denotes: CD45RA+ positively selected. The receptors stem from a man younger than 35 in good health. Some clones in this sample may be carry-over from other donors' samples.

Concerning this clone: This same CDR3 is encoded by further DNA sequences in the sample. The V and J genes are TRBV5-6 and TRBJ1-1, with D possibly being TRBD1 (5 bases). Trimming removed 1 base at V and 5 bases at J, with 9 bases between. The CDR3 runs 13 residues. Germline V lookup: CDR1 SGHDT, CDR2 YYEEEE. In nucleotides, the CDR3 is TGTGCCAGCAGCTTGCAAGGGGTGACTGAAGCTTTCTTT. This gives the protein CASSLQGVTEAFF.

This chain uses TRBV7-9 with TRBJ2-1, with TRBD2 identical over 16 bases. CDR1 is SEHNR and CDR2 is FQNEAQ in the germline V gene (reference sequence). V was clipped by 2 bases and J by 3 bases; unmatched bases: 7. The length of the CDR3 is 19 residues. This chain's CDR3 is CASSLLGTSGRALYNEQFF. The CDR3 DNA reads as TGTGCCAGCAGCTTATTAGGGACTAGCGGGAGGGCCCTCTACAATGAGCAGTTCTTC.

Details on this clone: The sample has other DNA sequences that encode this CDR3 too. The rearrangement links TRBV19 to TRBJ1-5, with D tentatively TRBD1 (6 bases). V dropped 1 base and J dropped 6 bases, with 13 bases sitting between them. CDR1 is LNHDA and CDR2 is SQIVND in the germline V gene (reference sequence). The CDR3 sequence is 15 residues long. The CDR3 protein is CASSIGGGRGQPQHF. CDR3 coding DNA: TGTGCCAGTAGTATAGGCGGGGGGCGCGGTCAGCCCCAGCATTTT.

The V gene is TRBV5-1, the J gene TRBJ1-2; D call uncertain. The CDR3 loop spans 14 amino acids. Germline V gives CDR1 SGHRS, CDR2 YFSETQ. The ends were cut back, 0 bases at V and 6 bases at J, with 12 bases in the middle. The DNA of the CDR3 is TGCGCCAGCAGCTTGGGAGCGCAGGATCATGGCTACACCTTC. As protein: CASSLGAQDHGYTF.

The chain links TRBV7-2 to TRBJ1-1, with D unclear. Looked up from germline, CDR1 is SGHTA and CDR2 is FQGNSA. V was trimmed by 3 bases and J by 1 base, leaving 6 bases between them. The CDR3 is 13 residues long. CDR3: CASSFYENTEAFF. The CDR3, as DNA: TGTGCCAGCAGCTTTTATGAGAACACTGAAGCTTTCTTT.

The rearrangement links TRBV28 to TRBJ1-2; 10 nucleotides align to TRBD1. There are 15 residues in the CDR3. Germline V gene lookup returns CDR1 MDHEN and CDR2 SYDVKM. V shed 5 bases and J 2 bases; nucleotides not matched to a gene: 5. CDR3 nucleotides: TGTGCCAGCAGTATCGGACAGGGGGTAAACTATGGCTACACCTTC. Protein product: CASSIGQGVNYGYTF.

This clone has a single count. The chain carries TRBV18 and TRBJ2-7; TRBD2 matches at 7 bases. Trimming took 1 base from V and 7 from J; bases not matched to a gene: 16. Looked up from germline, CDR1 is KGHSH and CDR2 is LQKENI. The CDR3 contains 17 residues. CDR3 region: CASSPRAVGLLGGEQYF. The CDR3 nucleotides read TGTGCCAGCTCACCACGAGCCGTAGGGCTCCTGGGAGGGGAGCAGTACTTC. Variable domain in full (rest from reference TRBV18 and TRBJ2-7): NAGVMQNPRHLVRRRGQEARLRCSPMKGHSHVYWYRQLPEEGLKFMVYLQKENIIDESGMPKERFSAEFPKEGPSILRIQQVVRGDSAAYFCASSPRAVGLLGGEQYFGPGTRLTVT.

This chain joins TRBV5-1 and TRBJ2-7, with a weak D call TRBD2 (6 bases). V was pared by 4 bases and J by 1 base, with 18 bases between. The CDR3 runs to 16 residues. The germline V gene encodes CDR1 SGHRS and CDR2 YFSETQ. The CDR3, as DNA: TGCGCCAGCAGCCCTGGACTACTCCTTCCTTCCTACGAGCAGTACTTC. Protein: CASSPGLLLPSYEQYF. The whole variable domain, filled in from reference TRBV5-1 and TRBJ2-7, reads KAGVTQTPRYLIKTRGQQVTLSCSPISGHRSVSWYQQTPGQGLQFLFEYFSETQRNKGNFPGRFSGRQFSNSRSEMNVSTLELGDSALYLCASSPGLLLPSYEQYFGPGTRLTVT.

The CDR3 sequence is CASSQEGLAGGETQYF. CDR3 nucleotide sequence: TGCGCCAGCAGCCAAGAAGGGCTAGCGGGAGGAGAGACCCAGTACTTC. This sequence joins TRBV4-1 and TRBJ2-5; 11 nucleotides line up with TRBD2. CDR1 is MGHRA and CDR2 is YSYEKL in the germline V gene. The length of the CDR3 is 16 residues. V trimming: 0 bases; J trimming: 4 bases; junction bases outside the gene matches: 4.

CDR3 nucleotides: TGTGCCAGCAGCCCCGGGACTAGCGGGAGGGCCCTCGATGAGCAGTTCTTC. This codes for CASSPGTSGRALDEQFF. V and J are TRBV11-3 and TRBJ2-1, with TRBD2 matching over 16 bases. The germline V gene encodes CDR1 SGHNT and CDR2 YENEEA. V trimming: 5 bases; J trimming: 8 bases; junction bases outside the gene matches: 9. The CDR3 is 17 amino acids. The full variable domain, its missing parts supplied by reference TRBV11-3 and TRBJ2-1, is EAGVVQSPRYKIIEKKQPVAFWCNPISGHNTLYWYLQNLGQGPELLIRYENEEAVDDSQLPKDRFSAERLKGVDSTLKIQPAELGDSAVYLCASSPGTSGRALDEQFFGPGTRLTVL.

The V gene is TRBV19, the J gene TRBJ1-5, with D perhaps matching TRBD1 (5 bases). CDR1 is LNHDA, CDR2 SQIVND, per germline (reference sequence). The CDR3 loop spans 19 amino acids. Trimming shortened V by 10 bases and J by 5 bases, and 33 bases separated the two germline ends. CDR3 in amino acids: CAKLWPPISRGPGHQPQHF. The CDR3 DNA follows: TGTGCCAAACTATGGCCGCCGATTTCTAGGGGTCCGGGACATCAGCCCCAGCATTTT.

The genes are TRBV11-2 and TRBJ1-1; D is unresolved. This CDR3 is built from 12 residues. The germline V gene encodes CDR1 SGHAT and CDR2 FQNNGV. V lost 1 base to trimming and J lost 10 bases, with 10 bases between them. The CDR3 here is CASSLVPGTAFF. CDR3 DNA sequence: TGTGCCAGCAGCTTAGTTCCGGGTACAGCTTTCTTT.

The chain recombines TRBV9 with TRBJ2-3; D is undetermined. Trimming left V 5 bases short and J 0 bases short, with 7 bases between. The CDR3 length is 13 residues. Germline V gene lookup returns CDR1 SGDLS and CDR2 YYNGEE. The CDR3 DNA sequence: TGTGCCAGCAGTGAAGCTAGCACAGATACGCAGTATTTT. It is translated as CASSEASTDTQYF.

The V gene is TRBV25-1, the J gene TRBJ1-6; 12 nucleotides match TRBD1. CDR3 length equals 14 residues. The germline CDR1 and CDR2 sequences are MGHDK and SYGVNS. V lost 7 bases and J lost 8; bases outside the gene matches: 3. DNA for the CDR3: TGTGCCAGCACCGGGACAGGGGGCCATTCACCCCTCCACTTT. It is translated as CASTGTGGHSPLHF.